A single sample gave rise to the 23 T cell receptor beta chains below, sequenced in a study of T cells after yellow fever vaccination. TCRdb redid the calling of the 5' RACE reads with MiXCR, one entry per CDR3 protein. The repertoire holds some 250,000 distinct CDR3 sequences, 6.9% seen once, with roughly 0.9% in the top ten. The starting material was CD4+ T cells sorted from PBMCs, obtained 15 days after the yellow fever booster vaccination. These receptor sequences come from a man younger than 40 who received the YFV17D yellow fever vaccine.

This clonotype was seen ten or more times. The chain is built from TRBV7-8 and TRBJ1-5, with 9 bases identical to TRBD1. The CDR3 is made up of 15 amino acids. J gave up 8 bases and V 5 bases, and 10 bases lay outside the gene matches. Looked up from germline, CDR1 is SGHVS and CDR2 is FQNEAQ. CDR3 loop: CASSDRKGQGKPQHF. The CDR3 coding sequence is TGTGCCAGCAGCGACAGAAAGGGACAGGGTAAGCCCCAGCATTTT.

V and J are TRBV6-2 or TRBV6-3 and TRBJ2-7; D unresolved. This CDR3 is built from 13 residues. V was cut by 4 bases and J by 0 bases, with 7 bases left in between. The germline CDR1 and CDR2 sequences are MNHEY and SVGEGT. CDR3 in DNA: TGTGCCAGCAGTTGGTATAACTCCTACGAGCAGTACTTC. It translates to CASSWYNSYEQYF.

There are a few counts of this clonotype. This rearrangement joins TRBV7-2 to TRBJ2-2, with D unclear. The CDR3 is made up of 15 amino acids. Germline V gene lookup returns CDR1 SGHTA and CDR2 FQGNSA. The V end lost 5 bases, the J end lost 6 bases, and 16 bases lay between the germline ends. CDR3: CASSPQSIRAGELFF. CDR3 bases: TGTGCCAGCAGCCCCCAGTCGATTCGGGCCGGGGAGCTGTTTTTT.

This clonotype was recorded many times. J is TRBJ2-5 and V is TRBV4-3, with TRBD1 matching 7 bases. The CDR3 loop spans 15 amino acids. Germline trimming cut 4 bases from V and 5 bases from J; bases unmatched to any gene: 10. The germline gives CDR1 LGHNA, CDR2 YSLEER. CDR3 sequence: CASSLSLRGRETQYF. The DNA for the CDR3 is TGCGCCAGCAGCCTAAGTTTGAGGGGGCGGGAGACCCAGTACTTC.

This chain joins TRBV21-1 and TRBJ2-1; the table's D call, TRBD2, has no DNA check behind it. TRBV21-1 is deemed a pseudogene. CDR3 length equals 18 residues. CDR3 amino acids: CASSNTSLRTNGRDEQFF. CDR3 bases: TGTGCCAGCAGCAATACCTCCCTTAGGACTAACGGGAGGGATGAGCAGTTCTTC.

Written as DNA, the CDR3 is TGTGCCATCAGTGAGACGAGGGGGATACAAGAGACCCAGTACTTC. This encodes CAISETRGIQETQYF. This sequence joins TRBV10-3 and TRBJ2-5; TRBD1 might be the D (6 bases). Germline values: CDR1 ENHRY, CDR2 SYGVKD. The CDR3 totals 15 residues. The germline V and J ends were trimmed by 2 bases and 2 bases, with 12 bases remaining between them.

This clonotype was counted between two and nine times. The chain recombines TRBV7-2 with TRBJ2-1, with 7 bases lining up with TRBD2. CDR1 is SGHTA and CDR2 is FQGNSA in the germline V gene. There are 16 residues in the CDR3. V lost 6 bases and J lost 6; bases outside the gene matches: 14. CDR3 in DNA: TGTGCCAGCAGTCGGGGGGATGGGATCCTCCGCAATGAGCAGTTCTTC. Protein: CASSRGDGILRNEQFF. The variable domain in full, completed from reference TRBV7-2 and TRBJ2-1, reads GAGVSQSPSNKVTEKGKDVELRCDPISGHTALYWYRQSLGQGLEFLIYFQGNSAPDKSGLPSDRFSAERTGGSVSTLTIQRTQQEDSAVYLCASSRGDGILRNEQFFGPGTRLTVL.

This clonotype was recorded many times. The chain has TRBV20-1 and TRBJ2-7; D may be TRBD2 (6 bases). The V and J ends lost 5 bases and 0 bases respectively, with 11 bases between them. From germline, CDR1 is DFQATT and CDR2 SNEGSKA (reference sequence). The CDR3 has 13 amino acids. As DNA, the CDR3 is TGCAGTGCTGTTCTGGGAGGCTCCTACGAGCAGTACTTC. Its translation: CSAVLGGSYEQYF.

The J gene is TRBJ2-5, the V gene TRBV18; 8 nucleotides align to TRBD1. V lost 3 bases, J lost 3 bases, and 9 bases stayed unmatched. This CDR3 is 16 amino acids long. Germline-derived CDR1 and CDR2 are KGHSH and LQKENI. The CDR3 reads CASSPSRDRFEETQYF. The CDR3 bases are TGTGCCAGCTCACCGTCCCGGGACAGGTTCGAAGAGACCCAGTACTTC.

The chain couples TRBV9 to TRBJ2-1, with D perhaps matching TRBD1 or TRBD2 (5 bases each). The CDR3 is 15 residues long. V lost 3 bases and J lost 4, with 14 bases in between. Per germline, CDR1 SGDLS and CDR2 YYNGEE. The CDR3 DNA reads as TGTGCCAGCAGCGCCGGGACGGGATTTTACAATGAGCAGTTCTTC. Its translation: CASSAGTGFYNEQFF.

This clonotype was counted many times. The rearrangement uses TRBV5-5 and TRBJ2-7, with D possibly matching TRBD1 (5 bases). The germline V and J ends were trimmed by 6 bases and 1 base, with 20 bases remaining between them. This CDR3 is built from 16 residues. The germline V gene encodes CDR1 SGHKS and CDR2 YYEKEE (reference sequence). CDR3 nucleotide sequence: TGTGCCAGCATCTCCACAGGACCAAAGTTTTCCTACGAGCAGTACTTC. It specifies CASISTGPKFSYEQYF.

This clonotype was detected many times. V gene TRBV7-2 combines with J gene TRBJ2-5; D is undetermined. The CDR3 loop spans 12 amino acids. The germline V gene encodes CDR1 SGHTA and CDR2 FQGNSA. V lost 5 bases, J lost 1 base, and 5 bases lay in between. The CDR3 nucleotides are TGTGCCAGCAGCCGCCCCCAAGAGACCCAGTACTTC. Its protein is CASSRPQETQYF.

This chain joins TRBV5-4 and TRBJ2-3; D possibly corresponds to TRBD1 (5 bases). CDR1 and CDR2 from the germline V gene are SGHNT and YYREEE (reference sequence). The length of the CDR3 is 18 residues. The ends were cut back, 0 bases at V and 1 base at J, with 18 bases in the middle. Here the CDR3 reads CASSLGGLGQSRTDTQYF. The CDR3 DNA reads as TGTGCCAGCAGCTTGGGTGGTTTAGGACAAAGTCGCACAGATACGCAGTATTTT.

This clonotype came up many times. The chain couples TRBV7-8 to TRBJ1-3; D might be TRBD1 (5 bases). Germline-derived CDR1 and CDR2 are SGHVS and FQNEAQ. V lost 8 bases and J lost 4, with 6 bases in between. The CDR3 is 11 residues long. Here the CDR3 reads CASRGGNTIYF. CDR3 bases: TGTGCCAGCCGGGGGGGAAACACCATATATTTT. Complete variable domain (other parts from reference TRBV7-8 and TRBJ1-3): GAGVSQSPRYKVAKRGQDVALRCDPISGHVSLFWYQQALGQGPEFLTYFQNEAQLDKSGLPSDRFFAERPEGSVSTLKIQRTQQEDSAVYLCASRGGNTIYFGEGSWLTVV.

The chain has TRBV20-1 and TRBJ1-5; no clear D. Germline lookup yields CDR1 DFQATT and CDR2 SNEGSKA (reference sequence). Between the trimmed V and J ends, which lost 6 bases and 6 bases, there was a span of 21 bases. The CDR3 runs 15 residues. The CDR3 region has the DNA TGCAGTGCCATCTCTCCGGGCGGGCTGGGTCAGCCCCAGCATTTT. It yields the protein CSAISPGGLGQPQHF.

This chain connects TRBV25-1 to TRBJ2-1; 7 nucleotides match TRBD2. J lost 5 bases, V lost 3 bases, and 7 bases had no gene match. CDR3 size: 15 residues. Germline assignment: CDR1 MGHDK and CDR2 SYGVNS. CDR3 protein: CASSDAGVVHNEQFF. The CDR3 nucleotides read TGTGCCAGCAGTGATGCGGGAGTTGTCCACAATGAGCAGTTCTTC.

The sample holds a few counts of this clonotype. The chain links TRBV28 to TRBJ2-6; TRBD2 is a possible D gene (5 bases). CDR3 size: 16 residues. V was cut by 4 bases and J by 2 bases, with 12 bases left in between. From germline, CDR1 is MDHEN and CDR2 SYDVKM. The CDR3 region is CASSSPDGTGANVLTF. Written as DNA, the CDR3 is TGTGCCAGCAGTTCCCCTGACGGGACTGGGGCCAACGTCCTGACTTTC.

This clonotype was found a few times. This sequence joins TRBV4-2 and TRBJ2-7; 7 bases are shared with TRBD1. The germline V gene has CDR1 LGHNA and CDR2 YNFKEQ. The length of the CDR3 is 16 residues. The V segment lost 1 base and the J segment 0 bases; nucleotides outside the gene matches: 6. CDR3 bases: TGTGCCAGCAGCCAAGTTAGACAGGGTGACTCCTACGAGCAGTACTTC. This sequence encodes CASSQVRQGDSYEQYF.

In this sample, this clonotype turned up many times. The chain couples TRBV29-1 to TRBJ2-7; the D is unclear. The V and J ends lost 4 bases and 2 bases respectively, with 6 bases between them. From germline, CDR1 is SQVTM and CDR2 ANQGSEA. This CDR3 has 11 residues. The CDR3 spells CSVVGAYEQYF. Here the CDR3 DNA reads TGCAGCGTTGTAGGCGCCTACGAGCAGTACTTC.

This clonotype has more than one count but fewer than ten. The gene calls are TRBV20-1 and TRBJ2-7; 10 positions agree with TRBD2. CDR1 and CDR2 from the germline V gene are DFQATT and SNEGSKA (reference sequence). V lost 3 bases to trimming and J lost 7 bases; unmatched junction nucleotides: 9. The CDR3 covers 14 residues. The DNA for the CDR3 is TGCAGTGCTAGGAGTGGGACTAGCGTTGAAGAGCAGTACTTC. It specifies CSARSGTSVEEQYF.

This clonotype has at least ten counts. The chain has TRBV3-1 and TRBJ2-7, with D unresolved. Trimming stripped 2 bases from V and 0 bases from J, with 17 bases between. This CDR3 has 17 amino acids. Per germline, CDR1 LGHDT and CDR2 YNNKEL (reference sequence). The CDR3 coding sequence is TGTGCCAGCAGCCAATTTCCCCCCGCGTTTAGCTCCTACGAGCAGTACTTC. Translation: CASSQFPPAFSSYEQYF.

The chain joins TRBV6-1 to TRBJ2-7; either TRBD1 or TRBD2 may fit D (6 bases each). The CDR3 consists of 15 residues. Germline V CDR1 and CDR2: MNHNS, SASEGT. Trimming left V 10 bases short and J 2 bases short, with 21 bases between. CDR3 DNA: TGTGCCACGGCGCCGGGGGCACTTACTACCTACGAGCAGTACTTC. It is translated as CATAPGALTTYEQYF.

The rearrangement links TRBV7-8 to TRBJ2-5; 7 nucleotides line up with TRBD2. Germline V lookup: CDR1 SGHVS, CDR2 FQNEAQ. After removal of 3 bases from V and 4 bases from J, the junction contained 5 bases not matched to a gene. The CDR3 extends over 14 amino acids. This CDR3 reads CASSFIGGGETQYF. CDR3 in DNA: TGTGCCAGCAGCTTTATTGGCGGGGGAGAGACCCAGTACTTC.